Listed below are T cell receptor beta chains from one sample, sequenced in a study of shared T cell receptors in the human thymus. TCRdb's copy holds only in-frame clones and misses some; the assay was immunoSEQ multiplex PCR. The sample lists around 340,000 clones; 85% to 95% were seen once. Sequenced sample: thymocytes. The origin of the receptors is a human donor. Each CDR3 is given with its conserved first and last residue. Expanded clones get a size class; other rows say once, few or many, or leave the size out.

cdr3_length,clone_size,j_call,v_call,cdr3_aa
15,-,TRBJ2-2,TRBV7-6,CASSLTPGYTGELFF
14,-,TRBJ2-7,TRBV7-8,CASSFSARGYEQYF
16,-,TRBJ2-1,TRBV27,CASSPPGQGSYNEQFF
16,-,TRBJ1-1,TRBV6-7,CASSYSAGDRNTEAFF
15,-,TRBJ2-3,TRBV4-3,CASSQGDPSTDTQYF
18,-,TRBJ1-1,TRBV5-4,CASSLVLVLGNMNTEAFF
15,-,TRBJ2-2,TRBV7-2,CASSLEGSYTGELFF
15,once,TRBJ2-7,TRBV11-2,CASSPRTSYTYEQYF
16,once,TRBJ2-1,TRBV19,CASSPGLAGGPREQFF
14,-,TRBJ2-7,TRBV2,CASRDLRRLYEQYF
13,-,TRBJ1-1,TRBV5-5,CASSSRGNTEAFF
18,-,TRBJ2-7,TRBV7-3,CASSPQTSGNVWIYEQYF
16,-,TRBJ1-4,TRBV27,CASSLSISGVGEKLFF
16,-,TRBJ2-1,TRBV27,CASSTSPGTGHNEQFF
16,once,TRBJ2-4,TRBV5-5,CASSWPGLGAKNIQYF
19,-,TRBJ2-1,TRBV19,CASSIQGLAGGRFYNEQFF
18,-,TRBJ1-4,TRBV4-1,CASSQKQGISRTNEKLFF
13,-,TRBJ1-1,TRBV28,CASTPLGEEAAFF
19,-,TRBJ2-1,TRBV7-3,CASSESGRMTGSSYNEQFF
16,-,TRBJ2-2,TRBV2,CASSDYRDTSGGELFF
17,-,TRBJ2-7,TRBV7-9,CASSAHRQGAPSYEQYF
15,-,TRBJ2-7,TRBV18,CASSPTSQGAGEQYF
18,-,TRBJ2-7,TRBV28,CASSLFRPTPRCSYEQYF
16,-,TRBJ2-2,TRBV2,CASMRGVSGSPGELFF
15,-,TRBJ2-7,TRBV6-5,CASSPGDKSINEQYF
19,-,TRBJ2-3,TRBV7-2,CASSFLAGGPFPPSDTQYF
18,-,TRBJ2-2,TRBV2,CASSDDTSGRLSPGELFF
17,-,TRBJ2-7,TRBV4-1,CASSHPRGKREATEQYF
15,once,TRBJ1-5,TRBV19,CASTLGTGGNQPQHF
15,-,TRBJ1-6,TRBV25-1,CASTSLQDDNSPLHF
15,once,TRBJ1-2,TRBV5-1,CASSPKIQGFSGYTF
15,-,TRBJ1-1,TRBV11-2,CASSLVRGLNTEAFF
13,-,TRBJ1-2,TRBV11-2,CASRTTGTYGYTF
17,-,TRBJ1-1,TRBV15,CATSGPRGLKRKTEAFF
17,-,TRBJ1-5,TRBV11-2,CASATGTGTYSNQPQHF
15,-,TRBJ2-1,TRBV5-5,CASSFGTSMNNEQFF
17,-,TRBJ1-2,TRBV10-2,CASSINRAPRTNGGYTF
18,-,TRBJ2-3,TRBV9,CASSVRPTSGRGVDTQYF
17,-,TRBJ1-4,TRBV19,CASSMGEADRANEKLFF
15,-,TRBJ1-2,TRBV5-8,CASSQDRHFFYGYTF
14,-,TRBJ2-1,TRBV7-9,CASRRPGLGNEQFF
16,-,TRBJ1-1,TRBV5-4,CASSLYKYPMNTEAFF
15,-,TRBJ2-7,TRBV19,CASSKGQGTPYEQYF
17,-,TRBJ1-3,TRBV15,CATSRDRGGVAGNTIYF
14,-,TRBJ2-1,TRBV2,CASSTGLASDEQFF
16,-,TRBJ2-1,TRBV27,CASSWGQRRSYNEQFF
12,-,TRBJ2-5,TRBV30,CAWSVSRETQYF
13,-,TRBJ1-1,TRBV14,CASMNRENTEAFF